The entry that follows covers one T cell receptor beta chain sequence. Other DNA variants within this sample encode the same CDR3. This sample was taken from a study of blood T cell repertoires in COVID-19. Study as a whole: COVID-19 samples, acute and convalescent, were from the United States, Italy and Spain. PBMCs, B-cell-depleted T cells, or T cells provided the cDNA or gDNA that made up the material.

In the source study's methods: It was from reference gene primer amplification that nucleated cell counts were estimated. Sequencing used immunoSEQ multiplex PCR; TCRdb keeps in-frame clones, though not all of them. For V, J and clone size, that table is used; D and trimming come from the DNA. Of 300,000 to 400,000 clones in the sample, more than 75% were seen once. Germline lookup yields CDR1 KGHSH and CDR2 LQKENI. Trimming took 1 base from V and 4 from J, leaving 13 bases between them. The CDR3 runs 15 residues. The chain combines TRBV18 with TRBJ1-1; tentatively, D is TRBD1 (5 bases). The receptor was derived from a man over 45 with active or convalescent COVID-19. Sample: peripheral blood. This CDR3 reads CASSPRGGLGTEAFF. The CDR3, as DNA: TGTGCCAGCTCACCACGCGGGGGTTTGGGCACTGAAGCTTTCTTT. Full variable domain (missing parts from reference TRBV18 and TRBJ1-1): NAGVMQNPRHLVRRRGQEARLRCSPMKGHSHVYWYRQLPEEGLKFMVYLQKENIIDESGMPKERFSAEFPKEGPSILRIQQVVRGDSAAYFCASSPRGGLGTEAFFGQGTRLTVV.